This T cell receptor beta chain was sequenced for a study of shared clonotypes between healthy human individuals. General study points: Estimated richness values were generally larger in naive subsets than in memory subsets. Tissues were not sampled, only blood, and their repertoires likely differ.

CDR1 SGHTA and CDR2 FQGNSA come from the germline V gene. The CDR3 runs 15 residues. The V gene end was trimmed by 4 bases and the J gene end by 3 bases; junction bases not matched to a gene: 4. Turning to this clone: Its antigen remains unidentified.

Sequencing was at deep level. Sorted-subset replicate PCRs used about 200 ng DNA, about 30,000 T cell genomes. Produced via immunoSEQ multiplex PCR; TCRdb's table is partial and in-frame only. The sample has some 900,000 clones, less than 85% seen once. The sequence came from a man between 18 and 29 years old in good health. Sequencing was done on a sample of memory CD4+ T cells sorted from blood. Stated subset: CD45RA-negative fraction. The chain links TRBV7-2 to TRBJ2-1; 9 positions match TRBD2. Here the CDR3 DNA reads TGTGCCAGCAGCTCGCTGCGGGAGGGCTACAATGAGCAGTTCTTC. Translating it yields CASSSLREGYNEQFF.